This T cell receptor (beta chain) was profiled in a study of PD-1 blockade in classical Hodgkin lymphoma. Each patient's relapse followed autologous stem cell transplantation, and brentuximab vedotin exposure varied. Trimming left V 7 bases short and J 9 bases short, with 15 bases between. Germline V gene data show CDR1 as MGHDK and CDR2 as SYGVNS. The CDR3 has 12 residues. Measured with immunoSEQ multiplex PCR; TCRdb has only the in-frame clones, and not every one. The sample has under 70,000 clones, about 91% seen once; the top ten hold around an eighth. Sequencing used peripheral blood mononuclear cells (PBMCs), obtained at baseline. This receptor was identified in a human donor with classical Hodgkin lymphoma. The chain is built from TRBV25-1 and TRBJ1-1; a possible D gene is TRBD1 (6 bases). The CDR3 is CASTLLGGQAFF. CDR3 nucleotides: TGTGCCAGCACTCTTTTGGGGGGGCAAGCTTTCTTT. Filled out from reference TRBV25-1 and TRBJ1-1, the complete variable domain reads EADIYQTPRYLVIGTGKKITLECSQTMGHDKMYWYQQDPGMELHLIHYSYGVNSTEKGDLSSESTVSRIRTEHFPLTLESARPSHTSQYLCASTLLGGQAFFGQGTRLTVV.